Listed below are T cell receptor beta chains from one sample, sequenced in a study of neurological immune-mediated disorders. Each CDR3 protein gets one entry after TCRdb re-called the 5' RACE reads with MiXCR. Of approximately 86,000 distinct CDR3 sequences in the sample, 2.5% to 3% were seen once. The sequencing sample was made of PBMCs. The receptors derive from a woman aged 30 to 39 with multiple sclerosis. CDR3s include the opening cysteine and the closing phenylalanine or tryptophan. A D gene is named only where the DNA matches it firmly. Some rows mark clone size as missing; the rest say once, few, many or name a class of expanded clone.

>TRBJ2-1|TRBV28|many|TRBD1
TGTGCCAGCAGTTCTGGGGGACAGGGGGACAATGAGCAGTTCTTC
CASSSGGQGDNEQFF
>TRBJ1-4|TRBV20-1|many|.
TGCAGTGCTAGACCTCGGACGGACGGTACAGCTAATGAAAAACTGTTTTTT
CSARPRTDGTANEKLFF
>TRBJ2-1|TRBV19|many|.
TGTGCCAGTAGACCAAACTCGCCGAATGAGCAGTTCTTC
CASRPNSPNEQFF
>TRBJ2-3|TRBV7-9|many|TRBD2
TGTGCCAGCAGCCAGGGGACTAGCGGAAACACAGATACGCAGTATTTT
CASSQGTSGNTDTQYF
>TRBJ1-5|TRBV6-6|many|TRBD1
TGTGCCAGCACCCAACCCCAGGGGGCTGAGCAGCCCCAGCATTTT
CASTQPQGAEQPQHF
>TRBJ1-4|TRBV19|many|TRBD1
TGTGCCAGTAGTATCCCCGGGACAGGTCAGGAAAAACTGTTTTTT
CASSIPGTGQEKLFF
>TRBJ1-5|TRBV14|many|.
TGTGCCAGCAGCCGGGGTATGAATCAGCCCCAGCATTTT
CASSRGMNQPQHF
>TRBJ1-2|TRBV6-5|many|.
TGTGCCAGCAGTTACTCGGCGCAGATTAACTATGGCTACACCTTC
CASSYSAQINYGYTF
>TRBJ2-5|TRBV7-6|many|TRBD2
TGTGCCAGCAGCTCCGGGACTAGCCGGGTTCAAGAGACCCAGTACTTC
CASSSGTSRVQETQYF
>TRBJ1-1|TRBV12-3/TRBV12-4|many|.
TGTGCCAGCAGTTCCGGGGCCGCTGAAGCTTTCTTT
CASSSGAAEAFF
>TRBJ2-7|TRBV27|many|.
TGTGCCAGCAGTTTGTTCCAGGGAGACTACGAGCAGTACTTC
CASSLFQGDYEQYF
>TRBJ1-5|TRBV20-1|many|.
TGCAGTGCTAGAGACGGGAATCAGCCCCAGCATTTT
CSARDGNQPQHF
>TRBJ1-2|TRBV5-1|many|.
TGCGCCAGCAGCTTGGGTCTGCAGGGAGGCGGCTACACCTTC
CASSLGLQGGGYTF
>TRBJ1-3|TRBV3-1|many|.
TGTGCCAGCAGCCCTCAGGACGGAAACTCTGGAAACACCATATATTTT
CASSPQDGNSGNTIYF
>TRBJ2-7|TRBV5-1|many|TRBD1
TGCGCCAGCAGGCGGGACAGGGAGAATGCGCAGTACTTC
CASRRDRENAQYF
>TRBJ2-3|TRBV20-1|many|TRBD1
TGCAGTGCTAGCGCCCCTCCGGGACAGAGAACCACAGATACGCAGTATTTT
CSASAPPGQRTTDTQYF
>TRBJ2-3|TRBV5-1|many|.
TGCGCCAGCAGCTTGACGGTGACAGATACGCAGTATTTT
CASSLTVTDTQYF
>TRBJ1-1|TRBV4-1|many|.
TGCGCCAGCAGCCGACCCCGGGACCGTGACACTGAAGCTTTCTTT
CASSRPRDRDTEAFF
>TRBJ2-1|TRBV29-1|many|.
TGCAGCGGGGGAACGGGGCCTTACAATGAGCAGTTCTTC
CSGGTGPYNEQFF
>TRBJ2-1|TRBV5-1|many|.
TGCGCCAGCAGACCCGACTCCGACGTATACAATGAGCAGTTCTTC
CASRPDSDVYNEQFF
>TRBJ1-2|TRBV29-1|many|.
TGCAGCGTTTGGACGAACTATGGCTACACCTTC
CSVWTNYGYTF
>TRBJ1-2|TRBV5-5|many|.
TGTGCCAGCAGCTTCGGGGGAAACTATGGCTACACCTTC
CASSFGGNYGYTF
>TRBJ2-3|TRBV7-6|.|.
TGTGCCAGCAGCCGACTCGCAGATACGCAGTATTTT
CASSRLADTQYF
>TRBJ1-2|TRBV3-1|many|.
TGTGCCAGCAGCCAAACTACCAGACAGCTTGGCTACACCTTC
CASSQTTRQLGYTF
>TRBJ1-2|TRBV7-9|many|.
TGTGCCAGCAGCCCCCTGCGGGGAATCTATGGCTACACCTTC
CASSPLRGIYGYTF
>TRBJ2-1|TRBV6-6|many|.
TGTGCCAGCAGTTACCCACCACCGAGACCCTCCTACAATGAGCAGTTCTTC
CASSYPPPRPSYNEQFF
>TRBJ2-2|TRBV2|many|TRBD1
TGTGCCAGCAATAGGGACAGGGGGCGCGGCGGGGAGCTGTTTTTT
CASNRDRGRGGELFF
>TRBJ1-3|TRBV28|many|.
TGTGCCAGCAGCACCACTAATTGGGGGACTGGAAACACCATATATTTT
CASSTTNWGTGNTIYF
>TRBJ2-7|TRBV7-6|many|TRBD2
TGTGCCAGCAGCTTAGCCAGCGGGAGTCACGAGCAGTACTTC
CASSLASGSHEQYF
>TRBJ2-2|TRBV28|many|.
TGTGCCACCTGGGGGGCTTCCGCCGGGGAGCTGTTTTTT
CATWGASAGELFF
>TRBJ2-2|TRBV5-1|many|.
TGCGCCAGCAGCTTGGCAGCTGTAAACACCGGGGAGCTGTTTTTT
CASSLAAVNTGELFF
>TRBJ2-7|TRBV7-3|many|.
TGTGCCAGCAGCTTAACCCCGGAAGTAGGGGAGCAGTACTTC
CASSLTPEVGEQYF
>TRBJ1-1|TRBV20-1|many|.
TGCAGTGCTAAGAGGGATAAGACTGAAGCTTTCTTT
CSAKRDKTEAFF
>TRBJ1-3|TRBV20-1|many|.
TGCAGTGCTAGAGAAGGGCCCGGAAACACCATATATTTT
CSAREGPGNTIYF
>TRBJ1-5|TRBV3-1|many|.
TGTGCCAGCAGCCACGCTGGACAGCTTAGCAATCAGCCCCAGCATTTT
CASSHAGQLSNQPQHF
>TRBJ2-3|TRBV12-3/TRBV12-4|many|.
TGTGCCAGCAGGCTACGGACATCCACAGATACGCAGTATTTT
CASRLRTSTDTQYF
>TRBJ2-7|TRBV7-2|many|.
TGTGCCAGCAGCTTAGTTGGTGGGGGTGTCGGCGAGCAGTACTTC
CASSLVGGGVGEQYF
>TRBJ1-6|TRBV5-1|many|TRBD1
TGCGCCAGCAGCTTGGACAGGGGGAATTCACCCCTCCACTTT
CASSLDRGNSPLHF
>TRBJ2-7|TRBV28|many|.
TGTGCCAGCAGTTTTGGTCCAGGGAAAGGGGACTACGAGCAGTACTTC
CASSFGPGKGDYEQYF
>TRBJ2-7|TRBV9|many|.
TGTGCCAGCAGCCCTGCTCCTGGCTCCTACGAGCAGTACTTC
CASSPAPGSYEQYF